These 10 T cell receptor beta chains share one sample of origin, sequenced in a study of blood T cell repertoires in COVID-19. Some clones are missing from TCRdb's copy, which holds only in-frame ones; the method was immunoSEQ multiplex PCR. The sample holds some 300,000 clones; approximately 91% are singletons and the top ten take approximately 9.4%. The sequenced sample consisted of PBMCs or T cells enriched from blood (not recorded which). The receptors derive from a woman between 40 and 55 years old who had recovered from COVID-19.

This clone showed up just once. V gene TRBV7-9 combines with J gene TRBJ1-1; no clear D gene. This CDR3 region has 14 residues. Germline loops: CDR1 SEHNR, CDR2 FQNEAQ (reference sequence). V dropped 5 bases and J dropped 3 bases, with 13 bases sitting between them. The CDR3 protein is CASSPVSGYTEAFF. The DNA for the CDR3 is TGTGCCAGCAGCCCTGTTAGCGGTTACACTGAAGCTTTCTTT. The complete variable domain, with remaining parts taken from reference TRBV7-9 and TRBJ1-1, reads DTGVSQNPRHKITKRGQNVTFRCDPISEHNRLYWYRQTLGQGPEFLTYFQNEAQLEKSRLLSDRFSAERPKGSFSTLEIQRTEQGDSAMYLCASSPVSGYTEAFFGQGTRLTVV.

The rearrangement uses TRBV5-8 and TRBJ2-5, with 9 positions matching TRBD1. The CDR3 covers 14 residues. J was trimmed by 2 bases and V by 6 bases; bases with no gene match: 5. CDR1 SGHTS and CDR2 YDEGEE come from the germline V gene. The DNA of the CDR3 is TGTGCCAGCACCATGGGACAGGGACAAGAGACCCAGTACTTC. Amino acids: CASTMGQGQETQYF.

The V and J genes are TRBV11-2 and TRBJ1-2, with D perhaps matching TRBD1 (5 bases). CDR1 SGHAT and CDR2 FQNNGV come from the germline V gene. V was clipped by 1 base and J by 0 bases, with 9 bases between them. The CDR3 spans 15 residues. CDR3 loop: CASSLGATANYGYTF. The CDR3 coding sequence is TGTGCCAGCAGCTTAGGAGCGACAGCTAACTATGGCTACACCTTC.

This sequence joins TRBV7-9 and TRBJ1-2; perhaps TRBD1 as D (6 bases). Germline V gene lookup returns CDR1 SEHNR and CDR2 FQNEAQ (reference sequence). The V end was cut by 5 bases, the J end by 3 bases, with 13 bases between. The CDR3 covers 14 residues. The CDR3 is CASSPSTGYYGYTF. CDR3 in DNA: TGTGCCAGCAGCCCTTCAACAGGGTACTATGGCTACACCTTC.

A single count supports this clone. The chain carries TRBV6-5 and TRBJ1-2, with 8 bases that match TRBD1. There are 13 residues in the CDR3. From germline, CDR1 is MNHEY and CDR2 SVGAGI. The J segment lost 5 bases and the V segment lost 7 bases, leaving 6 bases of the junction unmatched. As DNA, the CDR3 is TGTGCCAGCAATCCAGGGGGCGCGTATGGCTACACCTTC. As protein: CASNPGGAYGYTF.

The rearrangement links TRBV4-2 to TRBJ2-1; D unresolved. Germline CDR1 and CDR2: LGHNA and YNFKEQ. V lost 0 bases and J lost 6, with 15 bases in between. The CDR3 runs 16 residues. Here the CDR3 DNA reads TGTGCCAGCAGCCAAGATATGTACTCTTCGGGCAATGAGCAGTTCTTC. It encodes CASSQDMYSSGNEQFF.

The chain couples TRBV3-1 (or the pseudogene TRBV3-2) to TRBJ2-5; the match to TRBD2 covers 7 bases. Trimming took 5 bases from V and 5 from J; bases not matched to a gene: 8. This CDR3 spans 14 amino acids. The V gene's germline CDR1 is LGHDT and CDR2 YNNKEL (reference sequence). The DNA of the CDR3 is TGTGCCAGCAGCAGAGGTCCCGGGGGGGAGACCCAGTACTTC. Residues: CASSRGPGGETQYF.

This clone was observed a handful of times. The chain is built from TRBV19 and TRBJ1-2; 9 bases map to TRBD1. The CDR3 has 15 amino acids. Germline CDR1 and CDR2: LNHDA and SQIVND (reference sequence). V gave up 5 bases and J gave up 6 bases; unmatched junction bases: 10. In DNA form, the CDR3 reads TGTGCCAGTAGTTCATTACAGGGGGCTATTGATGGCTACACCTTC. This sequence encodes CASSSLQGAIDGYTF.

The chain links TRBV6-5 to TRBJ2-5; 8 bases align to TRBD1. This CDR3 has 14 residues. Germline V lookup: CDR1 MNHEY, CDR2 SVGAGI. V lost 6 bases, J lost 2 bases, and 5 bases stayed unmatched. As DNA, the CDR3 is TGTGCCAGCAGCAGGGGGCCATCACAAGAGACCCAGTACTTC. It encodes CASSRGPSQETQYF.

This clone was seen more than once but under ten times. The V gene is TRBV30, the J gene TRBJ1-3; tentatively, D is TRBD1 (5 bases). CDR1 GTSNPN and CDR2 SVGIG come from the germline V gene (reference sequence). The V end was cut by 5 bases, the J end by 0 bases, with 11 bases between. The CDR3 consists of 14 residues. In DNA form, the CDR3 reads TGTGCCTGGGGCCGACAGAGCTCTGGAAACACCATATATTTT. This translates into CAWGRQSSGNTIYF.